These T cell receptor beta chains were read from a single sample in a study of regulatory T cells in long-lasting Graves disease. TCRdb re-called the multiplex PCR reads through MiXCR, storing one row per CDR3 protein. The sample carries more than 450,000 distinct CDR3 sequences, around 15% recorded once. This sample was also put to use in a study of T cells in Graves' hyperthyroidism and ophthalmopathy.

Sample: peripheral blood mononuclear cells (PBMCs), taken at new diagnosis, from a patient treated with antithyroid drugs. Receptors originate from a man in his forties or fifties with Graves disease. CDR3s include the opening cysteine and the closing phenylalanine or tryptophan. The D gene is left open where the match is weak. Size tells how often a clone was seen (once, few, many) or the class of an expanded clone, and some rows leave it out.

v_gene: TRBV15
len: 13
j_gene: TRBJ2-2
d_gene: NA
abundance: NA
CDR3aa: CATREGGTGELFF
CDR3nt: TGTGCCACCAGAGAAGGGGGCACCGGGGAGCTGTTTTTT

v_gene: TRBV7-9
len: 15
j_gene: TRBJ1-6
d_gene: TRBD1
abundance: few
CDR3aa: CASSLPGTGDSPLHF
CDR3nt: TGTGCCAGCAGCTTACCTGGGACAGGGGATTCACCCCTCCACTTT

v_gene: TRBV13
len: 16
j_gene: TRBJ2-7
d_gene: TRBD2
abundance: many
CDR3aa: CASSPKPSGKGYEQYF
CDR3nt: TGTGCCAGCAGCCCCAAGCCTAGCGGGAAAGGCTACGAGCAGTACTTC

v_gene: TRBV6-1
len: 15
j_gene: TRBJ2-2
d_gene: TRBD1
abundance: few
CDR3aa: CASSGDRPWAGELFF
CDR3nt: TGTGCCAGCAGTGGGGACAGGCCCTGGGCCGGGGAGCTGTTTTTT

v_gene: TRBV2
len: 12
j_gene: TRBJ2-7
d_gene: NA
abundance: few
CDR3aa: CASMGLFTEQYF
CDR3nt: TGTGCCAGCATGGGACTTTTCACGGAGCAGTACTTC

v_gene: TRBV3-1
len: 13
j_gene: TRBJ2-1
d_gene: TRBD1
abundance: few
CDR3aa: CATSDRLYNEQFF
CDR3nt: TGTGCCACCTCGGACAGGCTTTACAATGAGCAGTTCTTC

v_gene: TRBV20-1
len: 14
j_gene: TRBJ2-7
d_gene: NA
abundance: many
CDR3aa: CSARRGPDAYEQYF
CDR3nt: TGCAGTGCTAGAAGGGGACCCGACGCCTACGAGCAGTACTTC

v_gene: TRBV19
len: 15
j_gene: TRBJ1-1
d_gene: NA
abundance: many
CDR3aa: CACTMGPTGDTEAFF
CDR3nt: TGTGCCTGCACGATGGGGCCCACCGGTGACACTGAAGCTTTCTTT

v_gene: TRBV4-1
len: 16
j_gene: TRBJ2-1
d_gene: TRBD2
abundance: NA
CDR3aa: CASSQDFSGTYNEQFF
CDR3nt: TGCGCCAGCAGCCAAGATTTTAGCGGGACCTACAATGAGCAGTTCTTC

v_gene: TRBV6-4
len: 17
j_gene: TRBJ2-2
d_gene: TRBD1
abundance: NA
CDR3aa: CASILRDSILNTGELFF
CDR3nt: TGTGCCAGCATTCTCCGGGACAGCATCCTGAACACCGGGGAGCTGTTTTTT

v_gene: TRBV20-1
len: 16
j_gene: TRBJ2-1
d_gene: TRBD2
abundance: many
CDR3aa: CSASQPSGSSYNEQFF
CDR3nt: TGCAGTGCTAGCCAGCCTAGCGGGAGCTCCTACAATGAGCAGTTCTTC

v_gene: TRBV20-1
len: 14
j_gene: TRBJ2-7
d_gene: TRBD1
abundance: many
CDR3aa: CSAYLDRTSYEQYF
CDR3nt: TGCAGTGCTTATTTGGACAGGACCTCCTACGAGCAGTACTTC

v_gene: TRBV3-1
len: 13
j_gene: TRBJ2-2
d_gene: NA
abundance: many
CDR3aa: CASSQVLTGELFF
CDR3nt: TGTGCCAGCAGCCAAGTTCTTACCGGGGAGCTGTTTTTT

v_gene: TRBV2
len: 15
j_gene: TRBJ1-5
d_gene: NA
abundance: NA
CDR3aa: CASSSRGGGSQPQHF
CDR3nt: TGTGCCAGCAGTTCCCGGGGCGGGGGTAGTCAGCCCCAGCATTTT

v_gene: TRBV5-1
len: 14
j_gene: TRBJ2-7
d_gene: TRBD1
abundance: many
CDR3aa: CASSPLQGTYEQYF
CDR3nt: TGCGCCAGCAGCCCCCTACAGGGGACCTACGAGCAGTACTTC

v_gene: TRBV6-1
len: 15
j_gene: TRBJ2-1
d_gene: NA
abundance: many
CDR3aa: CASRDRGGHYNEQFF
CDR3nt: TGTGCCAGCAGAGACAGGGGAGGGCACTACAATGAGCAGTTCTTC

v_gene: TRBV5-8
len: 16
j_gene: TRBJ2-1
d_gene: TRBD2
abundance: NA
CDR3aa: CASSFTGTSVYNEQFF
CDR3nt: TGTGCCAGCAGCTTTACCGGGACTAGCGTGTACAATGAGCAGTTCTTC

v_gene: TRBV29-1
len: 16
j_gene: TRBJ2-3
d_gene: TRBD2
abundance: NA
CDR3aa: CSAGRIAGAGTDTQYF
CDR3nt: TGCAGCGCCGGAAGGATAGCGGGAGCGGGCACAGATACGCAGTATTTT

v_gene: TRBV9
len: 13
j_gene: TRBJ2-5
d_gene: NA
abundance: NA
CDR3aa: CASSVDLQDSQYF
CDR3nt: TGTGCCAGCAGCGTAGATCTCCAGGACTCCCAGTACTTC

v_gene: TRBV20-1
len: 15
j_gene: TRBJ2-1
d_gene: NA
abundance: many
CDR3aa: CSARGRGVSYNEQFF
CDR3nt: TGCAGTGCTAGAGGGCGGGGCGTCTCCTACAATGAGCAGTTCTTC

v_gene: TRBV20-1
len: 14
j_gene: TRBJ2-1
d_gene: NA
abundance: many
CDR3aa: CSASQPVSYNEQFF
CDR3nt: TGCAGTGCTAGCCAACCGGTCTCCTACAATGAGCAGTTCTTC

v_gene: TRBV2
len: 15
j_gene: TRBJ2-1
d_gene: NA
abundance: many
CDR3aa: CASSVGQGGVVEQFF
CDR3nt: TGTGCCAGCAGTGTAGGGCAGGGAGGAGTGGTTGAGCAGTTCTTC

v_gene: TRBV28
len: 14
j_gene: TRBJ2-5
d_gene: TRBD2
abundance: many
CDR3aa: CASKTSGLQETQYF
CDR3nt: TGTGCCAGCAAAACTAGCGGTCTCCAAGAGACCCAGTACTTC

v_gene: TRBV3-1
len: 15
j_gene: TRBJ2-1
d_gene: NA
abundance: NA
CDR3aa: CASSQGRLGPGEQFF
CDR3nt: TGTGCCAGCAGCCAAGGAAGATTGGGGCCCGGGGAGCAGTTCTTC

v_gene: TRBV7-2
len: 19
j_gene: TRBJ2-5
d_gene: TRBD2
abundance: NA
CDR3aa: CASSSGPGTSGYRGETQYF
CDR3nt: TGTGCCAGCAGCTCCGGTCCCGGGACTAGCGGCTACAGGGGAGAGACCCAGTACTTC

v_gene: TRBV11-3
len: 14
j_gene: TRBJ1-1
d_gene: NA
abundance: many
CDR3aa: CASSRGRGDTEAFF
CDR3nt: TGTGCCAGCAGCAGGGGCCGGGGAGACACTGAAGCTTTCTTT

v_gene: TRBV30
len: 13
j_gene: TRBJ1-1
d_gene: NA
abundance: many
CDR3aa: CAWTTGLNTEAFF
CDR3nt: TGTGCCTGGACTACAGGGCTGAACACTGAAGCTTTCTTT

v_gene: TRBV29-1
len: 19
j_gene: TRBJ2-2
d_gene: NA
abundance: NA
CDR3aa: CSVSGGGTEYNRRTGELFF
CDR3nt: TGCAGCGTTAGTGGGGGGGGGACAGAGTACAACCGCAGGACCGGGGAGCTGTTTTTT

v_gene: TRBV12-3/TRBV12-4
len: 14
j_gene: TRBJ2-7
d_gene: NA
abundance: NA
CDR3aa: CASRKQLDSYEQYF
CDR3nt: TGTGCCAGCAGAAAACAGCTCGACTCCTACGAGCAGTACTTC

v_gene: TRBV4-1
len: 16
j_gene: TRBJ2-3
d_gene: NA
abundance: few
CDR3aa: CASSQDSAVGTDTQYF
CDR3nt: TGCGCCAGCAGCCAAGATAGTGCGGTTGGCACAGATACGCAGTATTTT

v_gene: TRBV28
len: 15
j_gene: TRBJ1-2
d_gene: NA
abundance: many
CDR3aa: CASSFHGVGAEGYTF
CDR3nt: TGTGCCAGCAGTTTTCACGGCGTCGGGGCCGAAGGCTACACCTTC

v_gene: TRBV7-2
len: 15
j_gene: TRBJ2-7
d_gene: NA
abundance: many
CDR3aa: CASRPRTSLSYEQYF
CDR3nt: TGTGCCAGCAGGCCCCGGACATCACTCTCCTACGAGCAGTACTTC

v_gene: TRBV28
len: 13
j_gene: TRBJ1-1
d_gene: NA
abundance: many
CDR3aa: CASRMGGGTEAFF
CDR3nt: TGTGCCAGCAGAATGGGGGGGGGCACTGAAGCTTTCTTT

v_gene: TRBV20-1
len: 16
j_gene: TRBJ2-1
d_gene: TRBD2
abundance: NA
CDR3aa: CSAADATSGIYNEQFF
CDR3nt: TGCAGTGCGGCGGATGCGACTAGCGGGATCTACAATGAGCAGTTCTTC

v_gene: TRBV13
len: 16
j_gene: TRBJ2-7
d_gene: TRBD2
abundance: many
CDR3aa: CASSRGLAGNSYEQYF
CDR3nt: TGTGCCAGCAGCCGGGGACTAGCGGGAAATTCCTACGAGCAGTACTTC

v_gene: TRBV2
len: 13
j_gene: TRBJ1-1
d_gene: TRBD1
abundance: many
CDR3aa: CASNRGRMAEAFF
CDR3nt: TGTGCCAGCAACAGGGGGCGAATGGCTGAAGCTTTCTTT

v_gene: TRBV30
len: 12
j_gene: TRBJ2-7
d_gene: NA
abundance: many
CDR3aa: CAWSANSYEQYF
CDR3nt: TGTGCCTGGAGTGCAAATTCCTACGAGCAGTACTTC

v_gene: TRBV28
len: 18
j_gene: TRBJ2-3
d_gene: TRBD2
abundance: few
CDR3aa: CASSSSSGLVLSTDTQYF
CDR3nt: TGTGCCAGCAGCTCATCTAGCGGACTAGTACTTAGCACAGATACGCAGTATTTT

v_gene: TRBV15
len: 15
j_gene: TRBJ2-1
d_gene: NA
abundance: few
CDR3aa: CATSRGTGSYNEQFF
CDR3nt: TGTGCCACCAGCAGAGGTACCGGGAGTTACAATGAGCAGTTCTTC

v_gene: TRBV5-1
len: 14
j_gene: TRBJ1-4
d_gene: NA
abundance: NA
CDR3aa: CASRGAPTNEKLFF
CDR3nt: TGCGCCAGCCGGGGGGCCCCTACTAATGAAAAACTGTTTTTT

v_gene: TRBV5-1
len: 15
j_gene: TRBJ2-1
d_gene: TRBD2
abundance: many
CDR3aa: CASSLGTSFYNEQFF
CDR3nt: TGCGCCAGCAGCTTGGGGACTAGCTTTTACAATGAGCAGTTCTTC

v_gene: TRBV20-1
len: 14
j_gene: TRBJ2-1
d_gene: NA
abundance: many
CDR3aa: CSAKDYQSYNEQFF
CDR3nt: TGCAGTGCTAAGGACTATCAATCCTACAATGAGCAGTTCTTC

v_gene: TRBV2
len: 17
j_gene: TRBJ2-2
d_gene: TRBD2
abundance: many
CDR3aa: CASSGGGGWGDTGELFF
CDR3nt: TGTGCCAGCAGTGGGGGGGGAGGTTGGGGAGACACCGGGGAGCTGTTTTTT

v_gene: TRBV18
len: 18
j_gene: TRBJ1-5
d_gene: NA
abundance: NA
CDR3aa: CASSRIQPGRGSNQPQHF
CDR3nt: TGTGCCAGCTCACGAATTCAGCCGGGGCGGGGTAGCAATCAGCCCCAGCATTTT

v_gene: TRBV29-1
len: 16
j_gene: TRBJ2-7
d_gene: TRBD1
abundance: NA
CDR3aa: CSVGGAPGQGNYEQYF
CDR3nt: TGCAGCGTTGGGGGGGCCCCGGGACAGGGAAACTACGAGCAGTACTTC

v_gene: TRBV24-1
len: 14
j_gene: TRBJ2-1
d_gene: NA
abundance: few
CDR3aa: CATSASRSGTARFF
CDR3nt: TGTGCCACCAGTGCCTCACGCAGCGGGACAGCTCGGTTCTTC

v_gene: TRBV20-1
len: 13
j_gene: TRBJ1-1
d_gene: NA
abundance: few
CDR3aa: CSARVSPYTEAFF
CDR3nt: TGCAGTGCTAGAGTCTCCCCGTACACTGAAGCTTTCTTT

v_gene: TRBV30
len: 15
j_gene: TRBJ2-1
d_gene: TRBD2
abundance: many
CDR3aa: CAWSIGTSGRNEQFF
CDR3nt: TGTGCCTGGAGTATTGGGACTAGCGGGAGGAATGAGCAGTTCTTC

v_gene: TRBV29-1
len: 12
j_gene: TRBJ2-1
d_gene: NA
abundance: few
CDR3aa: CSVEGRYNEQFF
CDR3nt: TGCAGCGTTGAGGGAAGATACAATGAGCAGTTCTTC